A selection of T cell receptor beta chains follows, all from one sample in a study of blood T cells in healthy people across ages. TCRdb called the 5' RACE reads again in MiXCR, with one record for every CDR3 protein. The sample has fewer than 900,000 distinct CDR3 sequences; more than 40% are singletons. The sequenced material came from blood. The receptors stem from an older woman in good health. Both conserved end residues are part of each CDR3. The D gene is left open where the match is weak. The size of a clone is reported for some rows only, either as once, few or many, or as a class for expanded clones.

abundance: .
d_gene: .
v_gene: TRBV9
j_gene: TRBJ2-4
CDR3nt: TGTGCCAGCAGCGTAAACCCGAACGGGGCCAAAAACATTCAGTACTTC
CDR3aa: CASSVNPNGAKNIQYF

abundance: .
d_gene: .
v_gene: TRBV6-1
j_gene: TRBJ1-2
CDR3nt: TGTGCCAGCCTAGCCAGGGGTCCCTATGGCTACACCTTC
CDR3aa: CASLARGPYGYTF

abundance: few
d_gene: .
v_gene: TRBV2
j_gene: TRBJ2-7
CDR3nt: TGTGCCAGCCGGCAGGGACCCGACTACGAGCAGTACTTC
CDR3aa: CASRQGPDYEQYF

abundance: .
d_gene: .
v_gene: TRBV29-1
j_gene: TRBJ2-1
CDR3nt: TGCAGCGCCGGGCGGGGCGGGAATGAGCAGTTCTTC
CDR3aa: CSAGRGGNEQFF

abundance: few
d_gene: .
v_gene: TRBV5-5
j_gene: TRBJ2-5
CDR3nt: TGTGCCAGCAGCTTCACACAAACTAAAGAGACCCAGTACTTC
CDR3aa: CASSFTQTKETQYF

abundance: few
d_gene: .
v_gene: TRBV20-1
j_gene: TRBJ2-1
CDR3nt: TGCAGTGCTAGCGGGGGCTTCTACAATGAGCAGTTCTTC
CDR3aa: CSASGGFYNEQFF

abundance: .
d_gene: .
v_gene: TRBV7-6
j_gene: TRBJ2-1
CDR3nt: TGTGCCAGCAGCTACACTAGCAATGAGCAGTTCTTC
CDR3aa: CASSYTSNEQFF

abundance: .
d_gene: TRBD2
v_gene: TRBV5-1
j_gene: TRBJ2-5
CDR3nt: TGCGCCAGCAGGCCGACTAGCGGGATCTACAATGAGCAGTACTTC
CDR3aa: CASRPTSGIYNEQYF

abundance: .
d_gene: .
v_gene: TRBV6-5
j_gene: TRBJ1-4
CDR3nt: TGTGCCAGCAGTTACTCGAAGGCGGGTCTCGGGAATAATGAAAAACTGTTTTTT
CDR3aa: CASSYSKAGLGNNEKLFF

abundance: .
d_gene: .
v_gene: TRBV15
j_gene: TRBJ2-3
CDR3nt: TGTGCCACCAGCAGCGCGACTCGGCCTAGCACAGATACGCAGTATTTT
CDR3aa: CATSSATRPSTDTQYF

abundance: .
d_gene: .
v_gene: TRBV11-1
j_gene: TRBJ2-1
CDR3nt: TGTGCCAGTATCAGGGTCGGGACCGGGGATGAGCAGTTCTTC
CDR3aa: CASIRVGTGDEQFF

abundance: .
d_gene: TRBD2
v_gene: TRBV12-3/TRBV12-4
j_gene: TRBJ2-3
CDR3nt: TGTGCCAGCAGTCGACTACCCATGACTAGCGGGAGATCTACAGATACGCAGTATTTT
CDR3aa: CASSRLPMTSGRSTDTQYF

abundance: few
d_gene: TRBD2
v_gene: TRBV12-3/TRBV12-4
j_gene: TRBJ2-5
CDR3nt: TGTGCCAGCAGTCCGGTTCTTTTGCGGGAGAATCCAGAGACCCAGTACTTC
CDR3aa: CASSPVLLRENPETQYF

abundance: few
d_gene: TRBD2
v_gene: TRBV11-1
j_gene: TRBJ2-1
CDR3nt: TGTGCCAGCAGCTTAGCACAGAGTAGCGGGGAATATCCGAGCTCCTACAATGAGCAGTTCTTC
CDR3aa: CASSLAQSSGEYPSSYNEQFF

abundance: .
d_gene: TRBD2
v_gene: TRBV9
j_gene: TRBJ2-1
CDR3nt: TGTGCCGGCAGCACAGCGGGAGGAACGAATGAGCAGTTCTTC
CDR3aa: CAGSTAGGTNEQFF

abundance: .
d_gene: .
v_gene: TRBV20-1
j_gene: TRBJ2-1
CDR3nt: TGCAGTGCTAACCCCTTACTAGCAACTTCCTACAATGAGCAGTTCTTC
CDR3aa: CSANPLLATSYNEQFF

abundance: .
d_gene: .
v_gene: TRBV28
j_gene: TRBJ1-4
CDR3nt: TGTGCCAGCAGTTTATCAGGACAAAAAGAAAAACTGTTTTTT
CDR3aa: CASSLSGQKEKLFF

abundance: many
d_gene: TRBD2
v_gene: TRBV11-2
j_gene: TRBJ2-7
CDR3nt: TGTGCCAGCAGCTTAATAGCGGGGGTTATCTACGAGCAGTACTTC
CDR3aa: CASSLIAGVIYEQYF

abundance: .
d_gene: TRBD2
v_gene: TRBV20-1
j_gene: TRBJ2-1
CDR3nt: TGCAGTGCTATTGTACCGGGACTAGCGGGGGGTAACCGCGAGCAGTTCTTC
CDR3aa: CSAIVPGLAGGNREQFF

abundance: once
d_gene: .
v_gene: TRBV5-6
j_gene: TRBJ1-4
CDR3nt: TGTGCCAGCAGCTTTTCCCCCTCGAGAACTAATGAAAAACTGTTTTTT
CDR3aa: CASSFSPSRTNEKLFF

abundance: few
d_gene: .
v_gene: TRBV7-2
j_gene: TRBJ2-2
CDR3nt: TGTGCCAGCCACCCGAACACCGGGGAGCTGTTTTTT
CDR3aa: CASHPNTGELFF

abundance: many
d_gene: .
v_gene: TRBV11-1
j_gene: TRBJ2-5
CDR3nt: TGTGCCAGCAGCTCCGGGATCCAAGAGACCCAGTACTTC
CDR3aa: CASSSGIQETQYF

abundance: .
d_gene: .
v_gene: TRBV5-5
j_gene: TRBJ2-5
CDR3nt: TGTGCCAGCAGCCCCCTAGGGGGGGGCCCCCAAGAGACCCAGTACTTC
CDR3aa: CASSPLGGGPQETQYF

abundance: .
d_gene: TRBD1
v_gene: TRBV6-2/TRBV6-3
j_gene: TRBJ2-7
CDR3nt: TGTGCCAGCAGTCCGGGACAGGCCCGCTCTTACACGACCTACGAGCAGTACTTC
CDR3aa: CASSPGQARSYTTYEQYF

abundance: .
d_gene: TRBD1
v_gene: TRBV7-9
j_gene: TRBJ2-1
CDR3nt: TGTGCCAGCAGCTTCCGGACAGGGGATGAGCAGTTCTTC
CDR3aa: CASSFRTGDEQFF

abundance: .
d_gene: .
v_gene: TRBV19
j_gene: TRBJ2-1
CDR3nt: TGTGCCAGTAGTCCCCGCGGGAACTACAATGAGCAGTTCTTC
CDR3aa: CASSPRGNYNEQFF

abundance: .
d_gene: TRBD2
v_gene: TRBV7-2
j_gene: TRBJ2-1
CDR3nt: TGTGCCGGCAGCCCCCGGGCTAGCGGGAGGTTATGGAATGAGCAGTTCTTC
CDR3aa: CAGSPRASGRLWNEQFF

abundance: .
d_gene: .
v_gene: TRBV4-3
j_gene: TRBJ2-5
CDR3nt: TGCGCCAGCAGCCGACGGTTAGGGCCGGGAGAGACCCAGTACTTC
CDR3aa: CASSRRLGPGETQYF

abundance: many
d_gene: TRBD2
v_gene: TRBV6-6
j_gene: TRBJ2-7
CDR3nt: TGTGCCAGCAGTAAGGGGCGGGGGGCCTACGAGCAGTACTTC
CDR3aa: CASSKGRGAYEQYF

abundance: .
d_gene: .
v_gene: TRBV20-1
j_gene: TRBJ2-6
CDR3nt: TGCAGTGTTCAGGAGATCAACTCTGGGGCCAACGTCCTGACTTTC
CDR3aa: CSVQEINSGANVLTF

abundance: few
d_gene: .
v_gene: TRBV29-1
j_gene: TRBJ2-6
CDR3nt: TGCAGCGTTGATATCAGGGGAGTCTCTGGGGCCAACGTCCTGACTTTC
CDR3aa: CSVDIRGVSGANVLTF

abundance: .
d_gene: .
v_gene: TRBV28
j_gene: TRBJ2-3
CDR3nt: TGTGCCAGCAGTTTATTCGCCGTGAGCACAGATACGCAGTATTTT
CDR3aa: CASSLFAVSTDTQYF

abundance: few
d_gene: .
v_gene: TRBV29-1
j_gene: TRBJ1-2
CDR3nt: TGCAGCGTCTACAGTGTCGGGGGCTACACCTTC
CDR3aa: CSVYSVGGYTF

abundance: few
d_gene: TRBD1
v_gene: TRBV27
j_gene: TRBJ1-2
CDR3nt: TGTGCCAGCAGCCAGGGGGCGAGGGAGGATGGCTACACCTTC
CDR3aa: CASSQGAREDGYTF

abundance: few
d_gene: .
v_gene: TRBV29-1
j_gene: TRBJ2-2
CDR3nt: TGCAGCGTTGAAGGGACCACGAACACCGGGGAGCTGTTTTTT
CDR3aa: CSVEGTTNTGELFF

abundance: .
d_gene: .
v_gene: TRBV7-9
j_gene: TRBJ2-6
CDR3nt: TGTGCCAGCAGCGTACCTTATGTCTCTGGGGCCAACGTCCTGACTTTC
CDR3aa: CASSVPYVSGANVLTF

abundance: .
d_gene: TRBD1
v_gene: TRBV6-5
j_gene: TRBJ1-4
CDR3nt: TGTGTCAGCGCACCCTCCAGACAGGGGGGTGAAAAACTGTTTTTT
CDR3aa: CVSAPSRQGGEKLFF

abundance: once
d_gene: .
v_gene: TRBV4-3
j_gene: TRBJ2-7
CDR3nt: TGCGCCAGCAGCCAAATACCGGACAGTTCCTACGAGCAGTACTTC
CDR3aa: CASSQIPDSSYEQYF

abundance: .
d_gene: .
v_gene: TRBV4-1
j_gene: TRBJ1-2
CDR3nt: TGCGCCAGCAGCCACGGGACCTATGGCTACACCTTC
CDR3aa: CASSHGTYGYTF

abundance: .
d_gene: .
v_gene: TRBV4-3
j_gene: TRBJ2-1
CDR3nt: TGCGCCAGCAGCGCCAGGGACAATGAGCAGTTCTTC
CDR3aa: CASSARDNEQFF

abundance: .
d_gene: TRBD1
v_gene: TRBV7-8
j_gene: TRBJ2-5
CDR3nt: TGTGCCAGCAGCCAGGGGGCCTTCCAAGAGACCCAGTACTTC
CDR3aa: CASSQGAFQETQYF

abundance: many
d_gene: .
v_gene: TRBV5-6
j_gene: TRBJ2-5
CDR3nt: TGTGCCAGCAGCTTGCTGCAGTTAACTGAGCAGACCCAGTACTTC
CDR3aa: CASSLLQLTEQTQYF

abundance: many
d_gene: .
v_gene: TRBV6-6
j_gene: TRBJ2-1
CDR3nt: TGTGCCAGCAGTTTGCCCCGAGGTGAGCAGTTCTTC
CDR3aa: CASSLPRGEQFF

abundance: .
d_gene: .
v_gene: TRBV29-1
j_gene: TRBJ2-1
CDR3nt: TGCAGCGTTGAGGCTAGCACATATTACAATGAGCAGTTCTTC
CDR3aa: CSVEASTYYNEQFF